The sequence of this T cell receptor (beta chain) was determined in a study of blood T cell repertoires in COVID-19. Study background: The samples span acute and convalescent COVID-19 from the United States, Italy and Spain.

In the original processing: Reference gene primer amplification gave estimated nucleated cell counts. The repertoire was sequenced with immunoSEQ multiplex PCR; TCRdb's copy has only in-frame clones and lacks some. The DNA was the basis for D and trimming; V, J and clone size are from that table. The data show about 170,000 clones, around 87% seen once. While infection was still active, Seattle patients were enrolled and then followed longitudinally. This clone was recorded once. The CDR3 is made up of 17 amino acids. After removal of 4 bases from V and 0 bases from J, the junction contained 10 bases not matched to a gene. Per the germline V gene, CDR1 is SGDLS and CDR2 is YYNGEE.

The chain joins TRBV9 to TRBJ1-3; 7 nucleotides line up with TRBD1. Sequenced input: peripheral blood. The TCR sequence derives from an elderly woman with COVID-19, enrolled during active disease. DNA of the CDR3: TGTGCCAGCAGCACCCCACCGGGACAGCGCTCTGGAAACACCATATATTTT. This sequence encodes CASSTPPGQRSGNTIYF.